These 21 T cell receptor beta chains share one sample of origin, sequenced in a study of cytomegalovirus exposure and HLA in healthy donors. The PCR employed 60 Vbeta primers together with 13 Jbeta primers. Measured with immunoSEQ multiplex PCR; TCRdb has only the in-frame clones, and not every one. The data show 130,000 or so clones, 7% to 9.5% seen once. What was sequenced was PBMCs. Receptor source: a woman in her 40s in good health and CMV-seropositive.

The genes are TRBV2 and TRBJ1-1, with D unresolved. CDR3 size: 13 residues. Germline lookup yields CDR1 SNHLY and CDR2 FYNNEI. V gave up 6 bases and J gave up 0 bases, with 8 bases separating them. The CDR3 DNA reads TGTGCCAGCAGGGGCGTCTTGAACACTGAAGCTTTCTTT. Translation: CASRGVLNTEAFF.

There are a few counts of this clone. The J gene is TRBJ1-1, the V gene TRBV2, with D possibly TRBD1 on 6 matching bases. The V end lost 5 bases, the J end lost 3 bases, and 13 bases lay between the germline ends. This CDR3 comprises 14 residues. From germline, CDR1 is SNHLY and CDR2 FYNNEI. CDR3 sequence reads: CASSTRDMDTEAFF. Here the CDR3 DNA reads TGTGCCAGCAGTACCCGGGACATGGACACTGAAGCTTTCTTT.

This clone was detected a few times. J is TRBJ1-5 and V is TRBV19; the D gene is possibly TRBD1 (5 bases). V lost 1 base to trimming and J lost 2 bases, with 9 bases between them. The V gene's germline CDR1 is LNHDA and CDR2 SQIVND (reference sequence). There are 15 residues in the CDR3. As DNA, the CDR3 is TGTGCCAGTAGTATAGGGGGCTGGGGCAATCAGCCCCAGCATTTT. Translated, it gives CASSIGGWGNQPQHF.

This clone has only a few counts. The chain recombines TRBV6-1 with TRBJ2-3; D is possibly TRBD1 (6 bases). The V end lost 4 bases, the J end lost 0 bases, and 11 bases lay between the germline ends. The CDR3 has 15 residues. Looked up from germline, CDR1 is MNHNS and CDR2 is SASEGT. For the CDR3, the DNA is TGTGCCAGCAGTGGGTGGCAGGGGAGCACAGATACGCAGTATTTT. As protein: CASSGWQGSTDTQYF.

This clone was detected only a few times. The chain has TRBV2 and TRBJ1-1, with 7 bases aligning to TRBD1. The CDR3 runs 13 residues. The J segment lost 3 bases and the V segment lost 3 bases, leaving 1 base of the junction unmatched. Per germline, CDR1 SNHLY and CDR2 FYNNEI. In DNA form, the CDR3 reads TGTGCCAGCAGTGATGACAGGGACACTGAAGCTTTCTTT. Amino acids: CASSDDRDTEAFF.

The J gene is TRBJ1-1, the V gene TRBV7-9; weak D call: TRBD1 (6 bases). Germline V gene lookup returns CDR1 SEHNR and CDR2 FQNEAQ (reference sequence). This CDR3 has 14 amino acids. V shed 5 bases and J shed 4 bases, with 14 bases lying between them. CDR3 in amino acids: CASSPSGEGTEAFF. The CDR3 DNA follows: TGTGCCAGCAGCCCCTCAGGGGAGGGCACTGAAGCTTTCTTT.

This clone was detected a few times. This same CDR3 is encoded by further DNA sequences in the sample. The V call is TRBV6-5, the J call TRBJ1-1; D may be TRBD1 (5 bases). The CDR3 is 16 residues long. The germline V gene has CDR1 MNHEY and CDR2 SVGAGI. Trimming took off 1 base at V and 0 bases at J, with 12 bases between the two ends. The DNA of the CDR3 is TGTGCCAGCAGTTACTTCCGCACAGGCATGAACACTGAAGCTTTCTTT. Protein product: CASSYFRTGMNTEAFF.

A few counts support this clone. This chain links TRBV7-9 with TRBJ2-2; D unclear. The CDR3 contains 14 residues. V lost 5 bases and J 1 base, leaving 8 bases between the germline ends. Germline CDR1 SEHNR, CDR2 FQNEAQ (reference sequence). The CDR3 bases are TGTGCCAGCAGCCCCACACGGAACACCGGGGAGCTGTTTTTT. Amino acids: CASSPTRNTGELFF.

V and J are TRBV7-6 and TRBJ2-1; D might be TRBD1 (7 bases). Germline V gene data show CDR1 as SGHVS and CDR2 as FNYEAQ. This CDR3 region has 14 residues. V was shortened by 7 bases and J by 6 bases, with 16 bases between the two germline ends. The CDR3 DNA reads TGTGCCAGCAACGACCCCCAGGGGGGCAATGAGCAGTTCTTC. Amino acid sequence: CASNDPQGGNEQFF. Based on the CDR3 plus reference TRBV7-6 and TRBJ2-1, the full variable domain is GAGVSQSPRYKVTKRGQDVALRCDPISGHVSLYWYRQALGQGPEFLTYFNYEAQQDKSGLPNDRFSAERPEGSISTLTIQRTEQRDSAMYRCASNDPQGGNEQFFGPGTRLTVL.

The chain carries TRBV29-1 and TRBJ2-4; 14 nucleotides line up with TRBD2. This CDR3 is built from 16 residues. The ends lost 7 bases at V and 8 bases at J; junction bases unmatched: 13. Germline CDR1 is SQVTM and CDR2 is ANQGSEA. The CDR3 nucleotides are TGCAGCGCTCGTCCCGGGACTAGCGGGGGCGTGGACATTCAGTACTTC. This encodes CSARPGTSGGVDIQYF.

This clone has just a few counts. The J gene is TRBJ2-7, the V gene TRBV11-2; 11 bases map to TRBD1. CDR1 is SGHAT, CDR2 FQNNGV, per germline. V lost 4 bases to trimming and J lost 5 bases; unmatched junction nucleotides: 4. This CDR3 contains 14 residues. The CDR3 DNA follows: TGTGCCAGCAGCTCTAGGACAGGGGGCCACGAGCAGTACTTC. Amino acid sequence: CASSSRTGGHEQYF.

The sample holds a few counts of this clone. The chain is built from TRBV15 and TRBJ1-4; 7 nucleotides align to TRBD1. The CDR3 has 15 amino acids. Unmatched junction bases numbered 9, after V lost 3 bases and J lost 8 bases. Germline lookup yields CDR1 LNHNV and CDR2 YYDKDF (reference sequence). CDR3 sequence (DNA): TGTGCCACCAGCAGGGACGACAGGGTCAAAGAAAAACTGTTTTTT. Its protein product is CATSRDDRVKEKLFF.

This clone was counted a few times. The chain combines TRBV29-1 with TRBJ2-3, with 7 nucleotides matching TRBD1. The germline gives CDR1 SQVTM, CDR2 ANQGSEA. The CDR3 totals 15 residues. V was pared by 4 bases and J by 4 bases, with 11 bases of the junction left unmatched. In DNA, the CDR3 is TGCAGCGTTGCCTCCCGGGGAACAGGGGCAGATACGCAGTATTTT. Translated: CSVASRGTGADTQYF.

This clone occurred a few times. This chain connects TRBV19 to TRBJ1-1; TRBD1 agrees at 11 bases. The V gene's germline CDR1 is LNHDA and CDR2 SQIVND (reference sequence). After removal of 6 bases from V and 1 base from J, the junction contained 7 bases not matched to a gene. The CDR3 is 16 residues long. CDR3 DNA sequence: TGTGCCAGTAGCCGGGACAGGGGGTTTGGGAACACTGAAGCTTTCTTT. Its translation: CASSRDRGFGNTEAFF.

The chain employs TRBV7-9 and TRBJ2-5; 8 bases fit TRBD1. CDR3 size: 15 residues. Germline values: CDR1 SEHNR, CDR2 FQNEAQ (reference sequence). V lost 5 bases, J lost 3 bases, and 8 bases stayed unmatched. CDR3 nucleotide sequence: TGTGCCAGCAGCGCGGACAGGGCAGGAGAAGAGACCCAGTACTTC. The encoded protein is CASSADRAGEETQYF. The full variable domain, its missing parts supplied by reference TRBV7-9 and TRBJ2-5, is DTGVSQNPRHKITKRGQNVTFRCDPISEHNRLYWYRQTLGQGPEFLTYFQNEAQLEKSRLLSDRFSAERPKGSFSTLEIQRTEQGDSAMYLCASSADRAGEETQYFGPGTRLLVL.

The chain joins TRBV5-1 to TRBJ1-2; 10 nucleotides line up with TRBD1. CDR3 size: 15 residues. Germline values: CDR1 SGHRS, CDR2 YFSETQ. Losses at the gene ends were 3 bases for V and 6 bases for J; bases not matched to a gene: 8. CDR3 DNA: TGCGCCAGCAGCTCGGGCGGTGGGACAGGGGATGGCTACACCTTC. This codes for CASSSGGGTGDGYTF.

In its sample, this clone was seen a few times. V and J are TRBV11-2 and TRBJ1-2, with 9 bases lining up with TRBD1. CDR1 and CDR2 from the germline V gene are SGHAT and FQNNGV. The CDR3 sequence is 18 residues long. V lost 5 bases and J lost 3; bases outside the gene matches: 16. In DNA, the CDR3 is TGTGCCAGCAGCCTACGGACAGGGGACCCCCCGACGGACTATGGCTACACCTTC. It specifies CASSLRTGDPPTDYGYTF. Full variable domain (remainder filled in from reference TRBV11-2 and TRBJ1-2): EAGVAQSPRYKIIEKRQSVAFWCNPISGHATLYWYQQILGQGPKLLIQFQNNGVVDDSQLPKDRFSAERLKGVDSTLKIQPAKLEDSAVYLCASSLRTGDPPTDYGYTFGSGTRLTVV.

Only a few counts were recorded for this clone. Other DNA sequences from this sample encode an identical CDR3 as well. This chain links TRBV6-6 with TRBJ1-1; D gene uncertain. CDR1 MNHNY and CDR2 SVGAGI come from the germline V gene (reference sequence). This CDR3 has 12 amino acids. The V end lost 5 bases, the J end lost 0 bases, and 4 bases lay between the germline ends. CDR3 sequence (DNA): TGTGCCAGCAGTAGCATGAACACTGAAGCTTTCTTT. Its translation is CASSSMNTEAFF.

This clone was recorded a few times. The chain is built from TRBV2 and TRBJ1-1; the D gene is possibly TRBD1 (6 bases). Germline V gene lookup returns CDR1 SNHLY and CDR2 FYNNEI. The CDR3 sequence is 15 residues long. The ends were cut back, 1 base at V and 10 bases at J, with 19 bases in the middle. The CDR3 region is CASSEDRASLVGAFF. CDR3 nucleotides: TGTGCCAGCAGTGAAGACAGGGCCTCTTTGGTCGGAGCTTTCTTT.

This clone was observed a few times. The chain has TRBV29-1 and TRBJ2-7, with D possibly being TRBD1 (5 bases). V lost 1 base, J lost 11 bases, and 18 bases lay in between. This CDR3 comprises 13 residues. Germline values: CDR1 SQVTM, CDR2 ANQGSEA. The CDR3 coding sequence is TGCAGCGTTGAAGGAGATCCTACAAGGGGAAAGTACTTC. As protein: CSVEGDPTRGKYF.

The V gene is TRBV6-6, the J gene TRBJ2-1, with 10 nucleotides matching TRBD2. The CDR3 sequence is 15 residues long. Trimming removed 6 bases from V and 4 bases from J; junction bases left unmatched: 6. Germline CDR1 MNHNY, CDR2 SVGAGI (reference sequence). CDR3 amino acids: CASRGSGGEYNEQFF. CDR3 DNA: TGTGCCAGCAGGGGAAGCGGGGGGGAATACAATGAGCAGTTCTTC.